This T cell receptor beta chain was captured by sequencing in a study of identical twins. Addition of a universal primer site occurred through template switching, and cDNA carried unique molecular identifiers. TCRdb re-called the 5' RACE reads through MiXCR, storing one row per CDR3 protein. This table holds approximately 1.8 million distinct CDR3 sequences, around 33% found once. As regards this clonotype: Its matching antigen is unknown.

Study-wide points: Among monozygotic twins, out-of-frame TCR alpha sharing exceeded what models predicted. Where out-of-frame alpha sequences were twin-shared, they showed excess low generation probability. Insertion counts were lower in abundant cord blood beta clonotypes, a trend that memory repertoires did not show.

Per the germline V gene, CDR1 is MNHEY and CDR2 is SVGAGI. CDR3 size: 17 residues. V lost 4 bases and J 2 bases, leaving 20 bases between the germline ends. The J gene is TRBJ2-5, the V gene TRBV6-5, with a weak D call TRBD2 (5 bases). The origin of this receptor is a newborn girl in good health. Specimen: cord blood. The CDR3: CASSSLVWGEEQETQYF. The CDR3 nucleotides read TGTGCCAGCAGTTCCCTCGTGTGGGGAGAGGAACAAGAGACCCAGTACTTC.